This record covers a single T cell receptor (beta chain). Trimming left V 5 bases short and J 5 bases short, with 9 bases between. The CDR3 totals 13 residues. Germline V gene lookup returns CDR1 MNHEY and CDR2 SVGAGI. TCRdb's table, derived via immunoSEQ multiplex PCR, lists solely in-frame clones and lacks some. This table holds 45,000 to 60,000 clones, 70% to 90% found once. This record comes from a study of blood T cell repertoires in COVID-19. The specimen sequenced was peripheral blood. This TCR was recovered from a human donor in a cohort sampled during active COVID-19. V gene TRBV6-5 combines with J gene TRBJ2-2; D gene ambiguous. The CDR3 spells CASSPLATGELFF. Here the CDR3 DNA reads TGTGCCAGCAGTCCTTTAGCAACCGGGGAGCTGTTTTTT.